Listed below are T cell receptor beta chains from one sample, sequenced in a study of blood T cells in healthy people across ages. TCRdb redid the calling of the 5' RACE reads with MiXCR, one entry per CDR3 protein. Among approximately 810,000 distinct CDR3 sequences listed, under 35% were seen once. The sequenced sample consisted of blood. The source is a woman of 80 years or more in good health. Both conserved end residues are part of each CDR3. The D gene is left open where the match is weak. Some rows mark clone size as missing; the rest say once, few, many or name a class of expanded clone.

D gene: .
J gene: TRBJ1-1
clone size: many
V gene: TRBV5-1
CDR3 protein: CASSLGGRGTTEAFF
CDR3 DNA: TGCGCCAGCAGCTTGGGGGGTAGGGGTACCACTGAAGCTTTCTTT

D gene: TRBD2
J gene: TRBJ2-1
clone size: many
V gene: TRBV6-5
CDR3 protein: CASSYSASSGGVYNEQFF
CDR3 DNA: TGTGCCAGCAGTTACTCGGCAAGTAGCGGGGGCGTCTACAATGAGCAGTTCTTC

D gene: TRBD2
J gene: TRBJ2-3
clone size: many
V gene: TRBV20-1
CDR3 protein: CSAVSGGASTDTQYF
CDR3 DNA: TGCAGTGCCGTCAGCGGGGGGGCTAGCACAGATACGCAGTATTTT

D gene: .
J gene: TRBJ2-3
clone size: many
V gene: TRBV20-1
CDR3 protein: CSARDLRGNTDTQYF
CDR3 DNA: TGCAGTGCTAGAGATCTGCGGGGCAACACAGATACGCAGTATTTT

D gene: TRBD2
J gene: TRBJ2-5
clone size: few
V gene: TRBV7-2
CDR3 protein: CASSPRASGGGGSRQTQYF
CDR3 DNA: TGTGCCAGCAGCCCACGCGCTAGCGGGGGGGGCGGAAGTAGACAGACCCAGTACTTC

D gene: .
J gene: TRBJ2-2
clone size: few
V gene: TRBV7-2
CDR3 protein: CASSNSPLFGELFF
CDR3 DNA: TGTGCCAGCAGCAACTCGCCCCTTTTCGGGGAGCTGTTTTTT

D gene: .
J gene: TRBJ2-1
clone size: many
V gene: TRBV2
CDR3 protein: CASSGLTRTNEQFF
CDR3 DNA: TGTGCCAGCAGTGGCTTAACACGGACTAATGAGCAGTTCTTC

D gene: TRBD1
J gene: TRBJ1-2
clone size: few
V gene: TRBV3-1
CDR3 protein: CASRRQGTYGYTF
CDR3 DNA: TGTGCCAGCAGACGACAGGGCACCTATGGCTACACCTTC

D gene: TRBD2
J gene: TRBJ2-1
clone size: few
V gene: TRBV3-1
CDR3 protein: CASRLLAGGPNEQFF
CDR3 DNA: TGTGCCAGCAGGCTACTAGCGGGGGGCCCCAATGAGCAGTTCTTC

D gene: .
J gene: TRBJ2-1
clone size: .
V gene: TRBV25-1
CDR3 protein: CASQIGGSFNEQFF
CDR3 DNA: TGTGCCAGTCAAATTGGGGGTAGCTTCAATGAGCAGTTCTTC

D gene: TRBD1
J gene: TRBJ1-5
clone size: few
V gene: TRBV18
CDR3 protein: CASSQGTGTYQPQHF
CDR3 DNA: TGTGCCAGCTCACAAGGGACAGGGACTTATCAGCCCCAGCATTTT